A selection of T cell receptor beta chains follows, all from one sample in a study of blood T cells in healthy people across ages. MiXCR was run by TCRdb on the 5' RACE reads, yielding one entry per CDR3 protein. The sample lists 1,800,000 or so distinct CDR3 sequences; approximately 39% were seen once. The material sequenced was blood. The receptors originated from a human donor in good health. CDR3s include the opening cysteine and the closing phenylalanine or tryptophan. A D gene is named only where the DNA matches it firmly. Expanded clones get a size class; other rows say once, few or many, or leave the size out.

d_gene,j_gene,abundance,v_gene,CDR3nt,CDR3aa
.,TRBJ2-5,few,TRBV19,TGTGCCAGTCGCCGGGACAACCAAGAGACCCAGTACTTC,CASRRDNQETQYF
.,TRBJ1-5,.,TRBV5-1,TGCGCCAGCAGCTTGGCCCCGGAATCAAATCAGCCCCAGCATTTT,CASSLAPESNQPQHF
TRBD2,TRBJ2-3,few,TRBV7-3,TGTGCCAGCAGCTTAAGCGCTAGCGGAAACACGGATACGCAGTATTTT,CASSLSASGNTDTQYF
.,TRBJ1-4,.,TRBV6-5,TGTGCCAGCAGTTACGGGGCAGGCATCCCAACTAATGAAAAACTGTTTTTT,CASSYGAGIPTNEKLFF
TRBD2,TRBJ2-1,.,TRBV6-2/TRBV6-3,TGTGCCAGCAGTGCAGCGGGGGGGCTGGATGAGCAGTTCTTC,CASSAAGGLDEQFF
TRBD1,TRBJ1-2,few,TRBV5-1,TGCGCCAGCAGCTCGGCTTATGACAGGGGTCAGCATGGCTACACCTTC,CASSSAYDRGQHGYTF
.,TRBJ2-7,.,TRBV6-6,TGTGCCAGCAGTCCTAATGAGGTGTCTACGAAGCAGTACTTC,CASSPNEVSTKQYF
TRBD1,TRBJ1-2,.,TRBV7-2,TGTGCCAGCAGCTTGAACAGGGGGCCTAGCTATGGCTACACCTTC,CASSLNRGPSYGYTF
.,TRBJ2-5,.,TRBV7-2,TGTGCCAGCAGTCTATATATAAACCAAGAGACCCAGTACTTC,CASSLYINQETQYF
.,TRBJ2-7,few,TRBV29-1,TGCAGCGTTGAAGGGGGCGACGGTACCTACGAGCAGTACTTC,CSVEGGDGTYEQYF
.,TRBJ1-2,.,TRBV15,TGTGCCACCAGCAGAGGTCTCAATTCGGACTATGGCTACACCTTC,CATSRGLNSDYGYTF
.,TRBJ1-1,few,TRBV7-2,TGTGCCAGCAGCTACACATGGGGGGACACTGAAGCTTTCTTT,CASSYTWGDTEAFF
TRBD2,TRBJ2-5,few,TRBV6-2/TRBV6-3,TGTGCCAGCAGTTCTGCCTATGGGACTAGCCCCCAAGAGACCCAGTACTTC,CASSSAYGTSPQETQYF
.,TRBJ1-1,.,TRBV5-5,TGTGCCAGCAGCTTAAGGAGGGTCCACACTGAAGCTTTCTTT,CASSLRRVHTEAFF
.,TRBJ1-6,few,TRBV9,TGTGCCAGCAGCGTAGGCGGACGATTCATGAATTCACCCCTCCACTTT,CASSVGGRFMNSPLHF
.,TRBJ1-4,.,TRBV3-1,TGTGCCAGCAGGTCGACTGTTGACGGTTCCCCAACTAATGAAAAACTGTTTTTT,CASRSTVDGSPTNEKLFF
.,TRBJ1-1,many,TRBV20-1,TGCAGTGCTAGAGACTCACAGGGACCCACCCTCGAAGCTTTCTTT,CSARDSQGPTLEAFF
.,TRBJ2-1,.,TRBV7-2,TGTGCCAGCGGCAGGGTCGGCTACAATAAGCGGTTCTTC,CASGRVGYNKRFF
.,TRBJ1-2,few,TRBV6-5,TGTGCCAGCCGACGTTTTACAGGAAACTATGGCTACACCTTC,CASRRFTGNYGYTF
.,TRBJ2-1,.,TRBV20-1,TGCAGTGCTACAAAATACAGGAGGCGCGTAAATGAGCAGTTCTTC,CSATKYRRRVNEQFF
.,TRBJ1-2,.,TRBV12-3/TRBV12-4,TGTGCCAGCAGTTTAGCGGCAGTCTCGAGTTATGGCTACACCTTC,CASSLAAVSSYGYTF
TRBD2,TRBJ2-3,.,TRBV6-6,TGTGCCAGCAGTGACCCCCAACGGGGGGGCACAGATGCGCAGTATTTT,CASSDPQRGGTDAQYF
TRBD2,TRBJ2-1,.,TRBV2,TGTGCCAGCAAGAGAGAACTAGCGGGGGGGTATAATGAGCAGTTCTTC,CASKRELAGGYNEQFF
.,TRBJ1-1,.,TRBV9,TGTGCCAGCAGCGTAGCGGGGATGAGCACTGAAGCTTTCTTT,CASSVAGMSTEAFF
.,TRBJ1-3,.,TRBV7-9,TGTGCTGTGGGCCGCGCCTCTGGAAACACCGTATATTTT,CAVGRASGNTVYF
TRBD2,TRBJ2-1,.,TRBV20-1,TGCAGTGCCACCACGACTAGCGGGGGGATAGACTACAATGAGCAGTTCTTC,CSATTTSGGIDYNEQFF